Below are 21 T cell receptor beta chains sequenced from a single sample in a study of shared clonotypes between healthy human individuals. Assay: immunoSEQ multiplex PCR; the TCRdb copy retains only in-frame clones and omits some. This table has 850,000 to 1,200,000 clones, around four fifths appearing once. The sequenced sample was memory CD4+ T cells sorted from blood. Specified subset: CD45RA-negative fraction. These receptor sequences come from a man aged 18 to 29 in good health.

The chain has TRBV6-1 and TRBJ1-1; D uncertain. V lost 2 bases to trimming and J lost 1 base, with 11 bases between them. CDR3 length: 15 amino acids. Germline CDR1 is MNHNS and CDR2 is SASEGT. The CDR3, as DNA: TGTGCCAGCAGTGAATCACCGGCCCCGAACACTGAAGCTTTCTTT. This sequence encodes CASSESPAPNTEAFF.

V usage is TRBV7-8 and J usage is TRBJ1-6, with TRBD1 matching 9 bases. The germline V gene has CDR1 SGHVS and CDR2 FQNEAQ. J gave up 11 bases and V 5 bases, and 13 bases lay outside the gene matches. There are 16 residues in the CDR3. CDR3 in amino acids: CASSQSQGQGQAPLHF. The CDR3 DNA reads TGTGCCAGCAGCCAATCGCAGGGACAGGGCCAGGCACCCCTCCACTTT.

This chain uses TRBV2 with TRBJ2-1; perhaps TRBD2 as D (5 bases). V was pared by 6 bases and J by 7 bases, with 19 bases between. The CDR3 is made up of 15 amino acids. CDR1 and CDR2 (germline): SNHLY, FYNNEI. The CDR3 protein is CASSVTRSPTNEQFF. CDR3 in DNA: TGTGCCAGCAGCGTCACTAGGTCACCAACTAATGAGCAGTTCTTC.

This chain uses TRBV19 with TRBJ2-7; TRBD1 agrees at 7 bases. The CDR3 contains 14 residues. Trimming at V came to 10 bases and at J to 0 bases, leaving 9 bases not matched to a gene. Germline V lookup: CDR1 LNHDA, CDR2 SQIVND (reference sequence). CDR3 in amino acids: CAITPTGTSYEQYF. The CDR3 nucleotides are TGTGCCATTACTCCGACAGGGACCTCCTACGAGCAGTACTTC.

This rearrangement joins TRBV28 to TRBJ1-2; maybe TRBD1 (5 bases). The germline V gene encodes CDR1 MDHEN and CDR2 SYDVKM. Trimming shortened V by 8 bases and J by 3 bases, and 22 bases separated the two germline ends. This CDR3 comprises 16 residues. For the CDR3, the DNA is TGTGCCAGCCTACCCGTCGCAGGGAATGCCTACTATGGCTACACCTTC. Translation gives CASLPVAGNAYYGYTF.

V and J are TRBV5-1 and TRBJ2-3; D uncertain. V lost 4 bases and J 6 bases, leaving 9 bases between the germline ends. The CDR3 is 12 amino acids. Germline CDR1 is SGHRS and CDR2 is YFSETQ. The CDR3 coding sequence is TGCGCCAGCAGCCTGACTGATGATACGCAGTATTTT. Translating it yields CASSLTDDTQYF.

The chain combines TRBV7-9 with TRBJ2-1; D may match TRBD1 or TRBD2 (5 bases each). The CDR3 covers 15 residues. V was cut by 0 bases and J by 8 bases, with 14 bases left in between. Germline-derived CDR1 and CDR2 are SEHNR and FQNEAQ (reference sequence). The DNA for the CDR3 is TGTGCCAGCAGCTTAGCCGGGACGGAGCGCCATGAGCAGTTCTTC. This codes for CASSLAGTERHEQFF.

This clone was recorded only once. The J gene is TRBJ2-1, the V gene TRBV9; 10 bases line up with TRBD2. V lost 0 bases, J lost 3 bases, and 3 bases stayed unmatched. The germline V gene encodes CDR1 SGDLS and CDR2 YYNGEE. The CDR3 length is 16 residues. The CDR3, as DNA: TGTGCCAGCAGCGTAGGGACTAGCGGACTCTACAATGAGCAGTTCTTC. This codes for CASSVGTSGLYNEQFF.

V gene TRBV19 combines with J gene TRBJ1-2; D is unresolved. The CDR3 is made up of 15 amino acids. The ends were cut back, 4 bases at V and 4 bases at J, with 16 bases in the middle. The V gene's germline CDR1 is LNHDA and CDR2 SQIVND (reference sequence). CDR3 region: CASSRRTEGFYGYTF. DNA of the CDR3: TGTGCCAGTAGTAGACGGACGGAAGGATTCTATGGCTACACCTTC.

This clone is a singleton in its sample. The V and J genes are TRBV10-2 and TRBJ2-2; 7 bases are shared with TRBD2. V gave up 2 bases and J gave up 0 bases; unmatched junction bases: 3. Germline V gives CDR1 WSHSY, CDR2 SAAADI. This CDR3 spans 16 amino acids. The CDR3 region has the DNA TGCGCCAGCAGTGAGCTAGCGGCCGCGAACACCGGGGAGCTGTTTTTT. It translates to CASSELAAANTGELFF.

The table lists this clone with a few counts. The rearrangement uses TRBV7-6 and TRBJ2-2; 8 nucleotides match TRBD2. The V and J ends lost 1 base and 6 bases, in that order; junction bases with no gene match: 7. The CDR3 has 16 amino acids. Per germline, CDR1 SGHVS and CDR2 FNYEAQ. The CDR3 bases are TGTGCCAGCAGCTTAGGGACTAGCCACAGGTCCGGGGAGCTGTTTTTT. It yields the protein CASSLGTSHRSGELFF.

The chain is built from TRBV5-5 and TRBJ2-3, with a tentative D call TRBD2 (5 bases). Deletions cut 4 bases from V and 3 bases from J, with 15 bases between. The CDR3 runs 15 residues. Germline V gene sequence: CDR1 SGHKS, CDR2 YYEKEE (reference sequence). CDR3 in amino acids: CASSPWSGTTDTQYF. CDR3 DNA: TGTGCCAGCAGCCCCTGGAGCGGCACTACAGATACGCAGTATTTT.

The chain couples TRBV7-2 to TRBJ1-4, with 7 bases lining up with TRBD1. Germline CDR1 reads SGHTA; CDR2 reads FQGNSA. The CDR3 is 15 amino acids. V lost 3 bases, J lost 7 bases, and 8 bases stayed unmatched. As DNA, the CDR3 is TGTGCCAGCAGCTTCCAGGAGGGGGCGAGTGAAAAACTGTTTTTT. Its translation: CASSFQEGASEKLFF.

The chain links TRBV30 to TRBJ1-2; D not certain. CDR3 length: 11 amino acids. V lost 1 base and J lost 10, with 10 bases in between. Germline CDR1 reads GTSNPN; CDR2 reads SVGIG (reference sequence). This CDR3 reads CAWSAASDYTF. The DNA for the CDR3 is TGTGCCTGGAGTGCGGCAAGCGACTACACCTTC.

Note on this clone: A much larger clone is a single base away; this may be a read error. The V call is TRBV11-2, the J call TRBJ2-5, with 7 bases identical to TRBD1. The germline V gene encodes CDR1 SGHAT and CDR2 FQNNGV. The CDR3 runs to 14 residues. CDR3 nucleotides: TGTGCCGGCAGCTTAGAGACAGGGCGTGGGGCCCAGTACTTC. Translation gives CAGSLETGRGAQYF.

This rearrangement joins TRBV6-1 to TRBJ1-2; maybe TRBD1 (6 bases). Germline V lookup: CDR1 MNHNS, CDR2 SASEGT. This CDR3 contains 13 residues. Trimming shortened V by 4 bases and J by 4 bases, and 10 bases separated the two germline ends. The CDR3 nucleotides are TGTGCCAGCAGTGGCGCCAGGGGCTATGGCTACACCTTC. Translating it yields CASSGARGYGYTF.

A word on this clone: The same CDR3 can be traced to other DNA sequences in this sample. This rearrangement joins TRBV20-1 to TRBJ2-1; no firm D call. The V end was cut by 5 bases, the J end by 1 base, with 3 bases between. The CDR3 has 11 amino acids. The germline V gene has CDR1 DFQATT and CDR2 SNEGSKA (reference sequence). This CDR3 is CSAPSYNEQFF. CDR3 nucleotide sequence: TGCAGTGCTCCTTCCTACAATGAGCAGTTCTTC.

This chain connects TRBV10-3 to TRBJ1-2, with TRBD1 as a possible D gene (6 bases). Trimming removed 0 bases from V and 0 bases from J, with 8 bases in between. The length of the CDR3 is 15 residues. Germline lookup yields CDR1 ENHRY and CDR2 SYGVKD. CDR3 region: CAISESDSPNYGYTF. The CDR3 DNA reads TGTGCCATCAGTGAGTCGGACAGCCCTAACTATGGCTACACCTTC.

For the CDR3, the DNA is TGTGCTAGTGGTTTGGAAGCATCCTACGAGCAGTACTTC. Translation gives CASGLEASYEQYF. The chain recombines TRBV12-5 with TRBJ2-7, with D uncertain. This CDR3 region has 13 residues. CDR1 and CDR2 from the germline V gene are LGHNT and FRNRAP. Trimming removed 1 base at V and 1 base at J, with 5 bases between.

The V call is TRBV18, the J call TRBJ2-2; D might be TRBD2 (6 bases). V dropped 5 bases and J dropped 2 bases, with 12 bases sitting between them. Germline CDR1 KGHSH, CDR2 LQKENI. There are 15 residues in the CDR3. The CDR3 nucleotides read TGTGCCAGCTCAATGGGACTGCCCAACACCGGGGAGCTGTTTTTT. It codes for CASSMGLPNTGELFF. Full variable domain (outside the CDR3, taken from reference TRBV18 and TRBJ2-2): NAGVMQNPRHLVRRRGQEARLRCSPMKGHSHVYWYRQLPEEGLKFMVYLQKENIIDESGMPKERFSAEFPKEGPSILRIQQVVRGDSAAYFCASSMGLPNTGELFFGEGSRLTVL.

The chain employs TRBV7-9 and TRBJ2-7; D possibly corresponds to TRBD2 (5 bases). This CDR3 comprises 14 residues. The V gene's germline CDR1 is SEHNR and CDR2 FQNEAQ (reference sequence). V was pared by 6 bases and J by 5 bases, with 17 bases between. DNA of the CDR3: TGTGCCAGCAGGGGAGAAGGGTATGGTAACGAGCAGTACTTC. It encodes CASRGEGYGNEQYF. Based on the CDR3 plus reference TRBV7-9 and TRBJ2-7, the full variable domain is DTGVSQNPRHKITKRGQNVTFRCDPISEHNRLYWYRQTLGQGPEFLTYFQNEAQLEKSRLLSDRFSAERPKGSFSTLEIQRTEQGDSAMYLCASRGEGYGNEQYFGPGTRLTVT.